Each of the 30 T cell receptor beta chains below was sequenced from the same sample in a study of blood T cell repertoires in COVID-19. Clones were read by immunoSEQ multiplex PCR, and TCRdb kept only the in-frame ones, dropping some. The table records about 190,000 clones, 90% of them present only once. The sequencing input was peripheral blood. These receptors were collected from a middle-aged man with acute or convalescent COVID-19.

The chain couples TRBV6-6 to TRBJ1-1; 8 bases are a match to TRBD1. CDR3 length equals 13 residues. Germline-derived CDR1 and CDR2 are MNHNY and SVGAGI (reference sequence). Trimming took 11 bases from V and 1 from J; bases not matched to a gene: 6. The DNA of the CDR3 is TGTGCCGCCCAGGGACAGGCGAACACTGAAGCTTTCTTT. It is translated as CAAQGQANTEAFF.

The rearrangement joins TRBV20-1 to TRBJ1-1; the D gene is possibly TRBD1 (6 bases). Germline V lookup: CDR1 DFQATT, CDR2 SNEGSKA (reference sequence). This CDR3 contains 11 residues. V was pared by 2 bases and J by 11 bases, with 12 bases between. CDR3 protein: CSARTTGLAFF. CDR3 in DNA: TGCAGTGCTAGAACTACAGGGTTGGCTTTCTTT.

The J gene is TRBJ1-3, the V gene TRBV9; 7 bases align to TRBD1. Losses at the gene ends were 0 bases for V and 3 bases for J; bases not matched to a gene: 6. Looked up from germline, CDR1 is SGDLS and CDR2 is YYNGEE. The CDR3 totals 16 residues. The CDR3 DNA follows: TGTGCCAGCAGCGTAGCTGACAGGGCCAATGGAAACACCATATATTTT. As protein: CASSVADRANGNTIYF.

J is TRBJ2-3 and V is TRBV19; no clear D. V was cut by 5 bases and J by 0 bases, with 9 bases left in between. The germline gives CDR1 LNHDA, CDR2 SQIVND (reference sequence). The CDR3 spans 14 residues. CDR3 in amino acids: CASSPELSTDTQYF. The CDR3 DNA sequence: TGTGCCAGTAGTCCGGAGCTAAGCACAGATACGCAGTATTTT. Filled out from reference TRBV19 and TRBJ2-3, the complete variable domain reads DGGITQSPKYLFRKEGQNVTLSCEQNLNHDAMYWYRQDPGQGLRLIYYSQIVNDFQKGDIAEGYSVSREKKESFPLTVTSAQKNPTAFYLCASSPELSTDTQYFGPGTRLTVL.

The chain is built from TRBV19 and TRBJ2-7; 7 bases fit TRBD1. The germline V gene has CDR1 LNHDA and CDR2 SQIVND (reference sequence). J was trimmed by 6 bases and V by 3 bases; bases with no gene match: 11. This CDR3 has 15 amino acids. The DNA for the CDR3 is TGTGCCAGTAGTATTTCTGGCCAGGGGGTCACCGAGCAGTACTTC. Its translation is CASSISGQGVTEQYF.

The V and J genes are TRBV7-2 and TRBJ2-2; 7 bases match TRBD1. V was pared by 4 bases and J by 4 bases, with 9 bases of the junction left unmatched. The CDR3 has 16 residues. Germline V gene data show CDR1 as SGHTA and CDR2 as FQGNSA. This chain's CDR3 is CASSSWGQTRTGELFF. The CDR3 DNA is TGTGCCAGCAGCTCCTGGGGACAGACCCGCACCGGGGAGCTGTTTTTT.

The CDR3 is CASSPGWVGSRVYEQYF. DNA for the CDR3: TGCGCCAGCAGCCCGGGGTGGGTTGGGTCTCGAGTCTACGAGCAGTACTTC. The V call is TRBV5-1, the J call TRBJ2-7; TRBD2 is a possible D gene (5 bases). The CDR3 runs to 17 residues. Trimming left V 4 bases short and J 3 bases short, with 23 bases between. Germline assignment: CDR1 SGHRS and CDR2 YFSETQ.

This chain uses TRBV5-1 with TRBJ2-2; 7 nucleotides align to TRBD2. The CDR3 consists of 16 residues. V trimming: 4 bases; J trimming: 0 bases; junction bases outside the gene matches: 6. The germline V gene encodes CDR1 SGHRS and CDR2 YFSETQ. CDR3 protein: CASSRLGGTNTGELFF. The DNA for the CDR3 is TGCGCCAGCAGCCGACTGGGAGGGACGAACACCGGGGAGCTGTTTTTT.

The chain uses TRBV5-1 and TRBJ2-2; 7 bases are shared with TRBD2. V shed 4 bases, J shed 3 bases, and the junction held 9 bases outside the gene matches. Germline V gives CDR1 SGHRS, CDR2 YFSETQ. This CDR3 has 16 residues. The CDR3 region has the DNA TGCGCCAGCAGCCCCCTGGGGGGGTTGGACACCGGGGAGCTGTTTTTT. Encoded protein: CASSPLGGLDTGELFF.

This chain joins TRBV7-9 and TRBJ1-5; D is undetermined. V was pared by 5 bases and J by 6 bases, with 11 bases between. This CDR3 is built from 13 residues. CDR1 is SEHNR and CDR2 is FQNEAQ in the germline V gene (reference sequence). CDR3 amino acids: CASSEIHGQPQHF. The CDR3 DNA is TGTGCCAGCAGCGAAATTCACGGTCAGCCCCAGCATTTT.

This sequence joins TRBV19 and TRBJ1-5; D is unresolved. This CDR3 comprises 13 residues. V was cut by 4 bases and J by 4 bases, with 8 bases left in between. CDR1 and CDR2 from the germline V gene are LNHDA and SQIVND (reference sequence). CDR3 sequence reads: CASSTRPNQPQHF. CDR3 nucleotide sequence: TGTGCCAGTAGTACTAGGCCGAATCAGCCCCAGCATTTT.

The chain links TRBV21-1 to TRBJ2-7; TRBD1 is the table's D call and was not checked against the DNA. TRBV21-1 is deemed a pseudogene. CDR3 length: 12 residues. Written as DNA, the CDR3 is TGTGCCAGCAGCAAACAGGGAACCGAGCAGTACTTC. Protein product: CASSKQGTEQYF.

The chain joins TRBV3-1 (or the pseudogene TRBV3-2) to TRBJ1-2; D gene unclear. Trimming shortened V by 0 bases and J by 3 bases, and 11 bases separated the two germline ends. CDR1 LGHDT and CDR2 YNNKEL come from the germline V gene (reference sequence). The CDR3 has 15 residues. CDR3 coding DNA: TGTGCCAGCAGCCAAGAACCGGGTTTGCACTATGGCTACACCTTC. Amino acid sequence: CASSQEPGLHYGYTF.

This rearrangement joins TRBV7-9 to TRBJ1-1, with D hard to call. In germline, CDR1 is SEHNR, CDR2 FQNEAQ (reference sequence). This CDR3 spans 13 amino acids. The CDR3 nucleotides read TGTGCAAAATCGGAGGCCGTGAACACTGAAGCTTTCTTT. Its translation: CAKSEAVNTEAFF.

This clone was seen once. The rearrangement joins TRBV7-2 to TRBJ1-4; TRBD1 is a possible D gene (5 bases). The CDR3 has 14 residues. CDR1 is SGHTA and CDR2 is FQGNSA in the germline V gene. Trimming removed 5 bases from V and 4 bases from J, with 11 bases in between. The CDR3 DNA follows: TGTGCCAGCAGCCCGGACAATAATAATGAAAAACTGTTTTTT. Its translation is CASSPDNNNEKLFF.

J is TRBJ1-1 and V is TRBV7-9, with a possible D match to TRBD1 (6 bases). The V gene's germline CDR1 is SEHNR and CDR2 FQNEAQ (reference sequence). CDR3 length: 17 residues. V lost 5 bases and J lost 1, with 20 bases in between. This chain's CDR3 is CASSGGAFGLSNTEAFF. The CDR3 DNA is TGTGCCAGCAGCGGGGGGGCGTTCGGCCTGTCGAACACTGAAGCTTTCTTT.

V and J are TRBV27 and TRBJ2-3; the match to TRBD2 covers 10 bases. V trimming: 4 bases; J trimming: 3 bases; junction bases outside the gene matches: 7. The CDR3 has 16 amino acids. Germline loops: CDR1 MNHEY, CDR2 SMNVEV (reference sequence). The CDR3 region is CASSWGASGSTDTQYF. The CDR3 nucleotides read TGTGCCAGCAGTTGGGGCGCTAGCGGGAGTACAGATACGCAGTATTTT.

The table lists this clone with a few counts. The chain uses TRBV7-9 and TRBJ2-3, with TRBD2 matching over 15 bases. V shed 2 bases, J shed 5 bases, and the junction held 2 bases outside the gene matches. Germline CDR1 reads SEHNR; CDR2 reads FQNEAQ (reference sequence). CDR3 size: 16 residues. Written as DNA, the CDR3 is TGTGCCAGCAGCTTACGGGGACTAGCGGGAGGAGATACGCAGTATTTT. Its translation: CASSLRGLAGGDTQYF.

This clone was recorded once. V is TRBV5-4 and J is TRBJ2-2; 10 bases line up with TRBD2. After removal of 0 bases from V and 1 base from J, the junction contained 6 bases not matched to a gene. The CDR3 contains 18 residues. The germline V gene encodes CDR1 SGHNT and CDR2 YYREEE (reference sequence). As DNA, the CDR3 is TGTGCCAGCAGCTTGGGGGTAGCGGGGGGCCTGAACACCGGGGAGCTGTTTTTT. Translating it yields CASSLGVAGGLNTGELFF.

The rearrangement links TRBV5-1 to TRBJ2-7; D perhaps matches TRBD2 (5 bases). This CDR3 spans 15 amino acids. With 4 bases removed from V and 0 bases from J, the gap between germline ends came to 14 bases. From germline, CDR1 is SGHRS and CDR2 YFSETQ. DNA of the CDR3: TGCGCCAGCAGCAGCTGGACGGGAAGCTCCTACGAGCAGTACTTC. It is translated as CASSSWTGSSYEQYF. The whole variable domain, filled in from reference TRBV5-1 and TRBJ2-7, reads KAGVTQTPRYLIKTRGQQVTLSCSPISGHRSVSWYQQTPGQGLQFLFEYFSETQRNKGNFPGRFSGRQFSNSRSEMNVSTLELGDSALYLCASSSWTGSSYEQYFGPGTRLTVT.

The chain is built from TRBV6-5 and TRBJ2-2, with TRBD1 matching over 9 bases. Germline trimming cut 6 bases from V and 5 bases from J; bases unmatched to any gene: 1. This CDR3 comprises 13 residues. Germline values: CDR1 MNHEY, CDR2 SVGAGI. The CDR3 loop is CASRGQGTGELFF. The CDR3 DNA reads as TGTGCCAGCAGGGGACAGGGTACCGGGGAGCTGTTTTTT.

CDR3 coding DNA: TGTGCCAGCACCCCGGGACTAGCGGGCCAAGAGACCCAGTACTTC. Amino acid sequence: CASTPGLAGQETQYF. The rearrangement joins TRBV5-4 to TRBJ2-5; 12 bases fit TRBD2. This CDR3 comprises 15 residues. V shed 6 bases and J 1 base; nucleotides not matched to a gene: 4. The germline V gene encodes CDR1 SGHNT and CDR2 YYREEE (reference sequence). The entire variable domain, with the rest obtained from reference TRBV5-4 and TRBJ2-5, is as follows: ETGVTQSPTHLIKTRGQQVTLRCSSQSGHNTVSWYQQALGQGPQFIFQYYREEENGRGNFPPRFSGLQFPNYSSELNVNALELDDSALYLCASTPGLAGQETQYFGPGTRLLVL.

The V gene is TRBV9, the J gene TRBJ2-5, with 13 bases identical to TRBD2. The CDR3 length is 15 residues. J gave up 5 bases and V 3 bases, and 4 bases lay outside the gene matches. Germline assignment: CDR1 SGDLS and CDR2 YYNGEE. In nucleotides, the CDR3 is TGTGCCAGCAGCGGACGGACTAGCGGGAGTGAGACCCAGTACTTC. Its protein product is CASSGRTSGSETQYF.

This chain connects TRBV7-2 to TRBJ2-5, with D possibly being TRBD1 (7 bases). The CDR3 is 13 residues long. V lost 6 bases, J lost 2 bases, and 10 bases lay in between. Germline CDR1 SGHTA, CDR2 FQGNSA. This CDR3 is CASRQGGQETQYF. In DNA, the CDR3 is TGTGCCAGCAGGCAGGGGGGACAAGAGACCCAGTACTTC.

This clone showed up just once. The V and J genes are TRBV6-1 and TRBJ2-3; the D gene is possibly TRBD2 (5 bases). The CDR3 runs 15 residues. Trimming shortened V by 3 bases and J by 2 bases, and 12 bases separated the two germline ends. Germline V gene sequence: CDR1 MNHNS, CDR2 SASEGT. The CDR3, as DNA: TGTGCCAGCAGTGACAAGCAGCGGACCACAGATACGCAGTATTTT. Residues: CASSDKQRTTDTQYF.

The chain is built from TRBV6-2 or TRBV6-3 and TRBJ1-5, with D perhaps TRBD1 (5 bases). The germline gives CDR1 MNHEY, CDR2 SVGEGT. The CDR3 has 15 amino acids. V was clipped by 6 bases and J by 9 bases, with 21 bases between them. DNA of the CDR3: TGTGCCAGCAGCCCGGGGACTGTACATCGGGGGCCCCAGCATTTT. As protein: CASSPGTVHRGPQHF.

The chain employs TRBV5-1 and TRBJ1-2, with D tentatively TRBD1 (6 bases). The CDR3 has 14 amino acids. Germline CDR1 is SGHRS and CDR2 is YFSETQ. Deletions cut 2 bases from V and 4 bases from J, with 12 bases between. CDR3 nucleotides: TGCGCCAGCAGCTTAACCACAGGGACCTATGGCTACACCTTC. Translation gives CASSLTTGTYGYTF. Full variable domain (outside the CDR3, taken from reference TRBV5-1 and TRBJ1-2): KAGVTQTPRYLIKTRGQQVTLSCSPISGHRSVSWYQQTPGQGLQFLFEYFSETQRNKGNFPGRFSGRQFSNSRSEMNVSTLELGDSALYLCASSLTTGTYGYTFGSGTRLTVV.

Of note for this clone: The sample carries other DNA sequences with the same CDR3. The chain uses TRBV19 and TRBJ1-5; 7 bases fit TRBD1. Losses at the gene ends were 3 bases for V and 3 bases for J; bases not matched to a gene: 2. The CDR3 length is 14 residues. Germline CDR1 LNHDA, CDR2 SQIVND (reference sequence). The CDR3: CASSITGANQPQHF. Written as DNA, the CDR3 is TGTGCCAGTAGTATCACAGGGGCCAATCAGCCCCAGCATTTT.

This clone was seen a handful of times. The same CDR3 is also encoded by other DNA sequences in this sample. V and J are TRBV5-1 and TRBJ2-2; TRBD1 matches 8 bases. The germline V gene has CDR1 SGHRS and CDR2 YFSETQ. CDR3 length: 16 amino acids. With V trimmed by 0 bases and J by 1 base, 2 bases remained unmatched. The CDR3 bases are TGCGCCAGCAGCTTGGCCGGGACAGGGAACACCGGGGAGCTGTTTTTT. Translated, it gives CASSLAGTGNTGELFF.

The rearrangement links TRBV18 to TRBJ2-5; D is uncertain. Trimming took off 3 bases at V and 0 bases at J, with 11 bases between the two ends. The CDR3 extends over 15 amino acids. Per the germline V gene, CDR1 is KGHSH and CDR2 is LQKENI. This CDR3 reads CASSPPLTHQETQYF. In DNA, the CDR3 is TGTGCCAGCTCACCGCCTCTAACCCACCAAGAGACCCAGTACTTC.